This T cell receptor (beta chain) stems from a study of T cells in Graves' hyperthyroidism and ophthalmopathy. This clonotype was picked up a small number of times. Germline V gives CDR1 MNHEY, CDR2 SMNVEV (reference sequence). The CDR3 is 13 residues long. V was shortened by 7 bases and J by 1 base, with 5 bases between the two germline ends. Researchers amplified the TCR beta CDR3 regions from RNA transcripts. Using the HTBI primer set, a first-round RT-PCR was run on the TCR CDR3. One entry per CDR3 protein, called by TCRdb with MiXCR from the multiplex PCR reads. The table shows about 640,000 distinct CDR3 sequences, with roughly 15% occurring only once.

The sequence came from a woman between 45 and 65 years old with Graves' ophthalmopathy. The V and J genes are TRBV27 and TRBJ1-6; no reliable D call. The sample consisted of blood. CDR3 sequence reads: CASTGSYNSPLHF. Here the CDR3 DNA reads TGTGCCAGCACCGGGTCCTATAATTCACCCCTCCACTTT.